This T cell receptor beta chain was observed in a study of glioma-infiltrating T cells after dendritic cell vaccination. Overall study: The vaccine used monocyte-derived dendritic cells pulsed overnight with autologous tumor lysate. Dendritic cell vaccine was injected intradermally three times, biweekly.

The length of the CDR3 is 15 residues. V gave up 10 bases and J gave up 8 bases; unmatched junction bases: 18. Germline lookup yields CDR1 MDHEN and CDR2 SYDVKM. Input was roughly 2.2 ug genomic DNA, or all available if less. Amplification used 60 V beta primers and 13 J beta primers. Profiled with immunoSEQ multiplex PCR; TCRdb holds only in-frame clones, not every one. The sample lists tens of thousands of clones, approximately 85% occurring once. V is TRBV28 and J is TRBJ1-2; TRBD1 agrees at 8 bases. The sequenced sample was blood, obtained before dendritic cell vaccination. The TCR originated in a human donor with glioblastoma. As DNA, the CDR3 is TGTGCCACCCCTAAGAGTTACAGGGGGGACGAGGGCTACACCTTC. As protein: CATPKSYRGDEGYTF.